This T cell receptor (beta chain) was observed in a study of shared clonotypes between healthy human individuals. Whole-study results and caveats: The authors expected sequencing depth to affect clonotype sharing among donors. Naive subsets tended to show greater estimated richness than memory subsets. Donor scarcity curtailed the genetic and exposure-history diversity represented herein. Though the depth was large, rarefaction showed that sorted-subset sequencing was incomplete.

Libraries were prepared by immunoSEQ multiplex PCR; TCRdb keeps only in-frame clonotypes and omits some of them. The table lists some 790,000 clones, around 77% of them singletons. Points on this clone: The antigen is not known.

The sample was memory CD4+ T cells sorted from blood. Regarding subset: CD45RA-negative fraction. This clonotype was obtained from a woman younger than 45 in good health.

The CDR3: CASSPQGHYGYTF. DNA for the CDR3: TGTGCCAGTAGTCCACAGGGTCACTATGGCTACACCTTC. The chain has TRBV19 and TRBJ1-2; perhaps TRBD1 as D (6 bases). The CDR3 contains 13 residues. The ends were cut back, 5 bases at V and 3 bases at J, with 10 bases in the middle. Germline V gene lookup returns CDR1 LNHDA and CDR2 SQIVND (reference sequence).